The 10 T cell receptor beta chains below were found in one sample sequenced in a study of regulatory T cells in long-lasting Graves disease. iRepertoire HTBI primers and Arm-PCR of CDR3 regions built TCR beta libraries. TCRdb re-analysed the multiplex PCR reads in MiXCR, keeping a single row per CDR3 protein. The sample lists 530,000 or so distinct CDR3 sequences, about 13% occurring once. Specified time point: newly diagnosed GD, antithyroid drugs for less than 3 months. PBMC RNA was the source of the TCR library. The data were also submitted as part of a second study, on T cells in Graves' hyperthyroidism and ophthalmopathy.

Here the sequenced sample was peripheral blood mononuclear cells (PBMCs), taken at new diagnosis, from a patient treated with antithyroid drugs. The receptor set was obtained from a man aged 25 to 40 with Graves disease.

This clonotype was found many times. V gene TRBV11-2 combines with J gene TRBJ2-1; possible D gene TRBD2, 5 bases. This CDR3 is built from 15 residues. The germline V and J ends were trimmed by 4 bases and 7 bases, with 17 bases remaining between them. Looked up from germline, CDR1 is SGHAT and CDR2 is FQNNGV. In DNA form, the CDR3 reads TGTGCCAGCAGCTCTCCCCTGGGCCCGGGGAATGAGCAGTTCTTC. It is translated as CASSSPLGPGNEQFF.

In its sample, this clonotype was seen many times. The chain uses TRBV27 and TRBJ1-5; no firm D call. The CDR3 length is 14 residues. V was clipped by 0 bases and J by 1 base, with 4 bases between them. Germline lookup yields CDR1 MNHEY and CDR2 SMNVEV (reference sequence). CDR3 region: CASSLSGSNQPQHF. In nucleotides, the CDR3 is TGTGCCAGCAGTTTATCAGGGAGCAATCAGCCCCAGCATTTT.

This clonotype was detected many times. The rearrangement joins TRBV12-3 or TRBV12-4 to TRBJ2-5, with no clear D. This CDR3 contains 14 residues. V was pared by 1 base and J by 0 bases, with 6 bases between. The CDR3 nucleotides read TGTGCCAGCAGTTTAGATCAATACCAAGAGACCCAGTACTTC. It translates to CASSLDQYQETQYF.

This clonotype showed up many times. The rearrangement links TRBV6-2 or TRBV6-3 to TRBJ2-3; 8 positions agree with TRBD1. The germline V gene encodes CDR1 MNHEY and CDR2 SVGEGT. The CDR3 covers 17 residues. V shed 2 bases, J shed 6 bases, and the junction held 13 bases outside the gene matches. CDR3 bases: TGTGCCAGCAGTTACGCGACAGGGGTACCAGGGACGGATACGCAGTATTTT. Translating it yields CASSYATGVPGTDTQYF.

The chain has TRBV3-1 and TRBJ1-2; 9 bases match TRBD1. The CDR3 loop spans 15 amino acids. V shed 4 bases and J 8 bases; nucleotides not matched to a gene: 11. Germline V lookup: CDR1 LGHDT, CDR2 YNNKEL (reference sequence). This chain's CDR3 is CASSRPGQGLVGYTF. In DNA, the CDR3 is TGTGCCAGCAGCCGACCGGGACAGGGTCTTGTGGGCTACACCTTC. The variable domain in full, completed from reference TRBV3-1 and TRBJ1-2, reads DTAVSQTPKYLVTQMGNDKSIKCEQNLGHDTMYWYKQDSKKFLKIMFSYNNKELIINETVPNRFSPKSPDKAHLNLHINSLELGDSAVYFCASSRPGQGLVGYTFGSGTRLTVV.

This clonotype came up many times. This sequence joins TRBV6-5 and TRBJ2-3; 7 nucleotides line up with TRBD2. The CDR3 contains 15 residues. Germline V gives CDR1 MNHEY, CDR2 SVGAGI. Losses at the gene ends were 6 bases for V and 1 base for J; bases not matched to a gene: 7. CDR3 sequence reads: CASSSLAGGTDTQYF. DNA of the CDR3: TGTGCCAGCAGCTCCTTGGCGGGAGGCACAGATACGCAGTATTTT.

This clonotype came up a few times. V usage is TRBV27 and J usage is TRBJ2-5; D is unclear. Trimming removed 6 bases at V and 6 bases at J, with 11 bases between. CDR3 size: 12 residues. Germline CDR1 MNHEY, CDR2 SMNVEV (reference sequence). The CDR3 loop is CASRGSLKTQYF. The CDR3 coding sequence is TGTGCCAGCAGGGGCTCTTTGAAGACCCAGTACTTC.

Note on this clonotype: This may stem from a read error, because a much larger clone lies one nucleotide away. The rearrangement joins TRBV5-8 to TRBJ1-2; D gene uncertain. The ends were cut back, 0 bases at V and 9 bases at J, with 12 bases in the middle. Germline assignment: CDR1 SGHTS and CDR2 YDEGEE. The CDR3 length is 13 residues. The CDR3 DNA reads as TGTGCCAGCAGCTTGGGACAACCAAGGAGCTACACCTTC. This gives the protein CASSLGQPRSYTF.

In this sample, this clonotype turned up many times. In nucleotides, the CDR3 is TGCGCCAGCAGCCAAGAGGAAATTATCTACGAGCAGTACTTC. It codes for CASSQEEIIYEQYF. The chain uses TRBV4-1 and TRBJ2-7; no definite D call. The CDR3 totals 14 residues. The V gene lost 0 bases and the J gene lost 3 bases, with 9 bases spanning the gap. Germline V gene data show CDR1 as MGHRA and CDR2 as YSYEKL.

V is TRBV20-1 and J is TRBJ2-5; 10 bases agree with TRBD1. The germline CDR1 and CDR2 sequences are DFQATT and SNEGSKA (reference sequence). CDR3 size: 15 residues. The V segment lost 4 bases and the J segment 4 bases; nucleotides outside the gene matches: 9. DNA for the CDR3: TGCAGTGCTATGAGAGGGACAGGGGATGGAGAGACCCAGTACTTC. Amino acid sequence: CSAMRGTGDGETQYF.